This T cell receptor beta chain was captured in a study of cytomegalovirus exposure and HLA in healthy donors. The germline CDR1 and CDR2 sequences are LGHNA and YNFKEQ. The CDR3 is 14 residues long. V gave up 0 bases and J gave up 6 bases, with 11 bases separating them. Assay used: immunoSEQ multiplex PCR; TCRdb lists only in-frame clones, some missing. Of about 220,000 clones in the sample, over 70% were seen once. The V call is TRBV4-2, the J call TRBJ1-2; D is possibly TRBD1 (6 bases). The sequencing sample was made of PBMCs. The receptor comes from a woman aged 30 to 39 in good health and CMV-seropositive. The CDR3 sequence: CASSQEQDSHGYTF. CDR3 bases: TGTGCCAGCAGCCAAGAACAGGACAGCCATGGCTACACCTTC.